This entry features one T cell receptor beta chain sequence. Its antigen is not identified. Whoever was chosen for sequencing had shown CD8+CD57+ cell expansion by flow cytometry. This sample is drawn from a study of CD8+CD57+ T cells in acquired aplastic anemia. CDR3 and TCR beta VDJ profiling relied on genomic DNA as the template. TCRdb re-analysed the reads in MiXCR, keeping a single row per CDR3 protein. The sample contains about 160,000 distinct CDR3 sequences, 65% to 75% of which appear only once. Study results and limitations: Levels of CD8+ Simpson's diversity were not significantly distinct in patients versus controls.

V was cut by 8 bases and J by 3 bases, with 16 bases left in between. The CDR3 spans 15 residues. Germline lookup yields CDR1 SNHLY and CDR2 FYNNEI. V is TRBV2 and J is TRBJ2-2; D may be TRBD1 (6 bases). The specimen sequenced was sorted CD4+, CD8+, or CD8+CD57+ T cells (not recorded which) from PBMCs. The TCR was taken from a human donor with aplastic anemia. CDR3 loop: CASRRQVLDTGELFF. As DNA, the CDR3 is TGTGCCAGCCGAAGACAGGTATTAGACACCGGGGAGCTGTTTTTT.